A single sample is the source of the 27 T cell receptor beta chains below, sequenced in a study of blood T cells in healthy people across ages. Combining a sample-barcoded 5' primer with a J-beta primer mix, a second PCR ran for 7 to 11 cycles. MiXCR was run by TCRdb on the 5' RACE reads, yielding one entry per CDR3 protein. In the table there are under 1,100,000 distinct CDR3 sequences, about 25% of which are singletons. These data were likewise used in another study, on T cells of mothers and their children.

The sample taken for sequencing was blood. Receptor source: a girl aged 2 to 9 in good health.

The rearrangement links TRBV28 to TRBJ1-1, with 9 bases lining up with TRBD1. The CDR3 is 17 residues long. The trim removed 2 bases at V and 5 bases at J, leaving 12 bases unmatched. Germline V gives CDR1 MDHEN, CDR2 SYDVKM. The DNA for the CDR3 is TGTGCCAGCAGTTTACCCGGGACAGGGTCGGAGTCGACTGAAGCTTTCTTT. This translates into CASSLPGTGSESTEAFF. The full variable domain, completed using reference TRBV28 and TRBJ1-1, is DVKVTQSSRYLVKRTGEKVFLECVQDMDHENMFWYRQDPGLGLRLIYFSYDVKMKEKGDIPEGYSVSREKKERFSLILESASTNQTSMYLCASSLPGTGSESTEAFFGQGTRLTVV.

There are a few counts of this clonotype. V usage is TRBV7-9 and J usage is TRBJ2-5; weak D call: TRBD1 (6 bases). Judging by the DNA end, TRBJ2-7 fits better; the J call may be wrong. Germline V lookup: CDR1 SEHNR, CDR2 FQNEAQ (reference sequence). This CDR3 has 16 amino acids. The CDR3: CASSLAYGQRSYEQYF. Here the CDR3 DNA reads TGTGCCAGCAGCTTAGCCTACGGACAGCGATCCTACGAGCAGTACTTC.

CDR3 DNA sequence: TGTGCCAGCAGCTTTTCCAACCGTCCCAACACAGATACGCAGTATTTT. This gives the protein CASSFSNRPNTDTQYF. The genes are TRBV7-9 and TRBJ2-3; D unclear. Germline-derived CDR1 and CDR2 are SEHNR and FQNEAQ (reference sequence). The length of the CDR3 is 16 residues. Trimming shortened V by 3 bases and J by 2 bases, and 15 bases separated the two germline ends.

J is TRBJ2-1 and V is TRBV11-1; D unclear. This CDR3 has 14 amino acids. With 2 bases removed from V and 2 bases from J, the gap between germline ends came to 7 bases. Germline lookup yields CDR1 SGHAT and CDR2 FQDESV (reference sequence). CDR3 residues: CASSLTEPYNEQFF. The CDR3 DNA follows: TGTGCCAGCAGCTTAACCGAACCCTACAATGAGCAGTTCTTC.

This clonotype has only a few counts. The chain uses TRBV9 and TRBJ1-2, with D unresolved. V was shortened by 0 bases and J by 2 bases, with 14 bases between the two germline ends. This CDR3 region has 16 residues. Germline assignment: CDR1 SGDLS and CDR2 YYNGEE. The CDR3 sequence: CASSVVRRTGNYGYTF. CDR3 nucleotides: TGTGCCAGCAGCGTAGTGAGGAGAACGGGAAACTATGGCTACACCTTC.

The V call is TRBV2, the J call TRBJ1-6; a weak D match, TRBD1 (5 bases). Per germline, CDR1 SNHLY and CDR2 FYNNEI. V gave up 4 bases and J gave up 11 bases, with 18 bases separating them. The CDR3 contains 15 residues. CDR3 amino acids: CASSATGAMRTPLHF. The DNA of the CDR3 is TGTGCCAGCAGTGCAACAGGTGCAATGAGGACACCCCTCCACTTT.

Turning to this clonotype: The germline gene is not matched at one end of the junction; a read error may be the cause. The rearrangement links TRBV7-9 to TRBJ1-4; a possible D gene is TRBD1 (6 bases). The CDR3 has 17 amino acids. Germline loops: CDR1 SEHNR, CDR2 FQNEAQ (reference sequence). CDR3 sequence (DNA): TGTGCCAGCAGCTTATCGGCGGGGGGCGCAACTAATGAAAAGCTGTTTTTT. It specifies CASSLSAGGATNEKLFF.

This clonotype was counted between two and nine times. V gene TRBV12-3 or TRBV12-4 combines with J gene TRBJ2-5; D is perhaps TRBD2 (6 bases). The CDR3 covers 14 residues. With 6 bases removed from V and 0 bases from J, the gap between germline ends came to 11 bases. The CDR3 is CASSNGTHQETQYF. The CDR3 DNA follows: TGTGCCAGCAGCAACGGGACTCACCAAGAGACCCAGTACTTC.

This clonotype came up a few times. The CDR3: CASSMYQGQDTQHF. The CDR3 bases are TGTGCCAGTAGTATGTATCAGGGTCAAGATACGCAGCATTTT. The V and J genes are TRBV19 and TRBJ2-3; the D gene is possibly TRBD1 (5 bases). The DNA end lines up better with TRBJ1-5; the J call may be wrong. Germline values: CDR1 LNHDA, CDR2 SQIVND (reference sequence). The CDR3 has 14 amino acids.

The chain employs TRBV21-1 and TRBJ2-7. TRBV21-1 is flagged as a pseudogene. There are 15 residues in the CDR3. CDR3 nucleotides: TGTGCCAGCAGCAATGGTAAACGTGGTTCCTACGAGCAGTACTTC. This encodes CASSNGKRGSYEQYF.

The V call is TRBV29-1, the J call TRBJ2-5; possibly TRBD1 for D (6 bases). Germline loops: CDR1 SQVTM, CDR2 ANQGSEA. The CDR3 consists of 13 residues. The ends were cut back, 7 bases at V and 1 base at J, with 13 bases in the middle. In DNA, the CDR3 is TGCAGCGGAAAGACAGGACGCCAAGAGACCCAGTACTTC. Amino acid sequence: CSGKTGRQETQYF.

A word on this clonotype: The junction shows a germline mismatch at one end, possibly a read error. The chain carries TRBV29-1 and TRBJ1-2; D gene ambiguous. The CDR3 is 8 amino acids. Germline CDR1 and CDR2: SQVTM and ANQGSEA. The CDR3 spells CSAYGYTF. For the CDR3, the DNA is TGCAGCGCGTATGGTTACACCTTC. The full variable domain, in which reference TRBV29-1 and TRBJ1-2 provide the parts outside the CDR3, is SAVISQKPSRDICQRGTSLTIQCQVDSQVTMMFWYRQQPGQSLTLIATANQGSEATYESGFVIDKFPISRPNLTFSTLTVSNMSPEDSSIYLCSAYGYTFGSGTRLTVV.

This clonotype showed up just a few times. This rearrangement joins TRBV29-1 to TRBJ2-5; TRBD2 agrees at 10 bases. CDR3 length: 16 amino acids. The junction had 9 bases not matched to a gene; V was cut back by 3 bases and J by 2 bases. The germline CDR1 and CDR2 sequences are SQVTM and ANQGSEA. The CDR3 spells CSVDSDSGRLQETQYF. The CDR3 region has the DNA TGCAGCGTTGATAGTGATAGCGGGAGGTTGCAAGAGACCCAGTACTTC.

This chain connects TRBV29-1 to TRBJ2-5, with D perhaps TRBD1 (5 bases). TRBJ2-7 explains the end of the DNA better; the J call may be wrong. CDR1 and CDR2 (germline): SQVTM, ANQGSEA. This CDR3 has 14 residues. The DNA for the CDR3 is TGCAGCGTTGAAGAGACCAGGGCCCCCTACGAGCAGTACTTC. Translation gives CSVEETRAPYEQYF.

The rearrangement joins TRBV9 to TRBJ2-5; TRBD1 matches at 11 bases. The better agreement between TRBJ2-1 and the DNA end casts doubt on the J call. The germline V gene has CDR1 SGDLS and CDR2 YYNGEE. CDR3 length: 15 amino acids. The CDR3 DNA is TGTGCCAGCAGCGAGGGGACAGGGGGGTACAATGAGCAGTTCTTC. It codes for CASSEGTGGYNEQFF.

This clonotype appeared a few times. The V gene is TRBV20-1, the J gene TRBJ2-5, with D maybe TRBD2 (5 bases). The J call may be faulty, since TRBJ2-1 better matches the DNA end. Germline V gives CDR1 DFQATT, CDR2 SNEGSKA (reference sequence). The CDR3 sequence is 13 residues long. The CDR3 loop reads CSARTKMRHEQFF. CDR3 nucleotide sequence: TGCAGTGCTAGGACTAAAATGAGGCATGAGCAGTTCTTC.

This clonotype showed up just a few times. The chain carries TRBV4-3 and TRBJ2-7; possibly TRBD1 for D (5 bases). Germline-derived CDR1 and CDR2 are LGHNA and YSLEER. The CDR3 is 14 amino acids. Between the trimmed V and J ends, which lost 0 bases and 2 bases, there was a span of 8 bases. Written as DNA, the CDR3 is TGCGCCAGCAGCCAAGATCAGGGCCCCTACGAGCAGTACTTC. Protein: CASSQDQGPYEQYF.

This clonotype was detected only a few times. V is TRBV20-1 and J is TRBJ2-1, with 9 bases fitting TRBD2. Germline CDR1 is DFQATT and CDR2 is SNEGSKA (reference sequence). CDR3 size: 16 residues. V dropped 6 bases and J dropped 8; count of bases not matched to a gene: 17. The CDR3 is CSANKAGGPFRDEQFF. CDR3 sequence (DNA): TGCAGTGCCAATAAAGCGGGAGGACCCTTTAGGGATGAGCAGTTCTTC.

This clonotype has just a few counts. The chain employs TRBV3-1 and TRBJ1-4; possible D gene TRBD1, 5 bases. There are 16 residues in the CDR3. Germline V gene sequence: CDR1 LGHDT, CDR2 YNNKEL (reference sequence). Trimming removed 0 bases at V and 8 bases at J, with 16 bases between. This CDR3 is CASSQEGRLPREKLFF. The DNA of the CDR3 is TGTGCCAGCAGCCAAGAGGGGCGGCTACCCAGAGAAAAACTGTTTTTT.

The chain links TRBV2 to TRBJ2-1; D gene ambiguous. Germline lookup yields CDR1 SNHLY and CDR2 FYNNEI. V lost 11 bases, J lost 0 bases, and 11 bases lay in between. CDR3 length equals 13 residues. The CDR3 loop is CAAEFLSYNEQFF. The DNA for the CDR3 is TGTGCCGCCGAATTTCTCTCCTACAATGAGCAGTTCTTC.

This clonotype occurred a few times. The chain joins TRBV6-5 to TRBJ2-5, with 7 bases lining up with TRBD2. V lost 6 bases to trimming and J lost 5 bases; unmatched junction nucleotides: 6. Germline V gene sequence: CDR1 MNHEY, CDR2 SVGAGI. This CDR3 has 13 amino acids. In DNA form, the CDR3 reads TGTGCCAGCAGCAGCAGGGACTACGAGACCCAGTACTTC. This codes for CASSSRDYETQYF.

The CDR3 nucleotides are TGTGCCAGCAGTTTTTCTACGGCGGCCTACGAGCAGTACTTC. Amino acid sequence: CASSFSTAAYEQYF. The rearrangement joins TRBV12-3 or TRBV12-4 to TRBJ2-7, with D unclear. With 3 bases removed from V and 2 bases from J, the gap between germline ends came to 11 bases. There are 14 residues in the CDR3.

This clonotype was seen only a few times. CDR3 coding DNA: TGTGCCAGCAGCTTATTGACACGGGGGGATACGCAGTATTTT. The encoded protein is CASSLLTRGDTQYF. The chain carries TRBV7-2 and TRBJ2-3; the D gene is possibly TRBD2 (6 bases). Germline V gene lookup returns CDR1 SGHTA and CDR2 FQGNSA. Trimming removed 2 bases from V and 6 bases from J, with 12 bases in between. The CDR3 contains 14 residues. Full variable domain (missing parts from reference TRBV7-2 and TRBJ2-3): GAGVSQSPSNKVTEKGKDVELRCDPISGHTALYWYRQSLGQGLEFLIYFQGNSAPDKSGLPSDRFSAERTGGSVSTLTIQRTQQEDSAVYLCASSLLTRGDTQYFGPGTRLTVL.

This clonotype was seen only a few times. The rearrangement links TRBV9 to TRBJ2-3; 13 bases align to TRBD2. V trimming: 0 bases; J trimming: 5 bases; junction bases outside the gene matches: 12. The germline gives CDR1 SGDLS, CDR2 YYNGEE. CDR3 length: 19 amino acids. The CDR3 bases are TGTGCCAGCAGCGTAGAGGGGATCCCGCGACTAGCGGGAGGAGATACGCAGTATTTT. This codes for CASSVEGIPRLAGGDTQYF.

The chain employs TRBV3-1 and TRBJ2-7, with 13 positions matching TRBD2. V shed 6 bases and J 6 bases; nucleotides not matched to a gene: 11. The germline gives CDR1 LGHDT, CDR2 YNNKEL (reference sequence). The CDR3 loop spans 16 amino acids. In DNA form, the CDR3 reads TGTGCCAGCAGTACTACTAGCGGGGGGGCCCCGGCCGAGCAGTACTTC. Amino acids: CASSTTSGGAPAEQYF.

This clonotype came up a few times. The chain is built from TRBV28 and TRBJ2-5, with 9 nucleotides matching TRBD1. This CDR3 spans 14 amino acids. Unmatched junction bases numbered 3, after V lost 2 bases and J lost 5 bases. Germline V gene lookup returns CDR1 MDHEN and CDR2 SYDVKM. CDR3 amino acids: CASSLDRGWETQYF. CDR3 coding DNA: TGTGCCAGCAGTTTAGACAGGGGGTGGGAGACCCAGTACTTC. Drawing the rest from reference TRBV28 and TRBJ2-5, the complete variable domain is DVKVTQSSRYLVKRTGEKVFLECVQDMDHENMFWYRQDPGLGLRLIYFSYDVKMKEKGDIPEGYSVSREKKERFSLILESASTNQTSMYLCASSLDRGWETQYFGPGTRLLVL.

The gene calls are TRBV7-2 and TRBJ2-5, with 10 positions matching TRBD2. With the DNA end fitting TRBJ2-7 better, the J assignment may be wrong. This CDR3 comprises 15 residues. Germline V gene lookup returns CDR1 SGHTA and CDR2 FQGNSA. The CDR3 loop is CASSPSTSGVYEQYF. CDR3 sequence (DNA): TGTGCCAGCAGCCCCTCAACTAGCGGGGTCTACGAGCAGTACTTC.